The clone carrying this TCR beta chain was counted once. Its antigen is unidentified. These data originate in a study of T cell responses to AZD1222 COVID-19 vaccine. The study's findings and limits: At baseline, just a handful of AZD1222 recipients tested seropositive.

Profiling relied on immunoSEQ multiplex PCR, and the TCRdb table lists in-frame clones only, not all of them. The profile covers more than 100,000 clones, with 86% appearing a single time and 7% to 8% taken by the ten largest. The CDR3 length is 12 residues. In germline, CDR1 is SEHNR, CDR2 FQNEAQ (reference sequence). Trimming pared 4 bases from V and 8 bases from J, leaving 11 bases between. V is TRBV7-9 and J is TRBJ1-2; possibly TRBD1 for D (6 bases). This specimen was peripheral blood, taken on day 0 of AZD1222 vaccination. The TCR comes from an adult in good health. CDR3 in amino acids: CASSSIQGGYTF. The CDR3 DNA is TGTGCCAGCAGCTCGATCCAGGGGGGCTACACCTTC.